These 5 T cell receptor beta chains share one sample of origin, sequenced in a study of Ad26.COV2.S vaccination and SARS-CoV-2 variants. Treatment noted: 15 to 20 received Ad26.COV2.S at low or high dose, single or two shots; about 5 received placebo; per-sample allocation not given. Sampling occurred on day 63 after the first vaccine or placebo injection. Sequencing was performed with immunoSEQ multiplex PCR; in TCRdb, only in-frame clones are kept and a portion is missing. This repertoire shows roughly 320,000 clones, around 81% found once; its top ten account for 2.1%. Here the sequenced sample was peripheral blood, taken in a trial of Ad26.COV2.S vaccine versus placebo. The origin of the receptors is a person aged 18-65 years who received the Ad26.COV2.S COVID-19 vaccine or a placebo.

The chain is built from TRBV5-1 and TRBJ2-2; 12 positions agree with TRBD2. Germline assignment: CDR1 SGHRS and CDR2 YFSETQ. This CDR3 contains 16 residues. V dropped 1 base and J dropped 7; count of bases not matched to a gene: 5. The CDR3 loop reads CASSLLAGGPDGELFF. The DNA of the CDR3 is TGCGCCAGCAGCTTGCTAGCGGGGGGGCCGGACGGGGAGCTGTTTTTT.

The chain recombines TRBV11-3 with TRBJ2-7; TRBD2 matches 8 bases. The V gene's germline CDR1 is SGHNT and CDR2 YENEEA. This CDR3 has 15 amino acids. The junction had 4 bases not matched to a gene; V was cut back by 3 bases and J by 0 bases. In nucleotides, the CDR3 is TGTGCCAGCAGCTTTTATAGCGGGAACTCCTACGAGCAGTACTTC. As protein: CASSFYSGNSYEQYF.

The chain joins TRBV7-2 to TRBJ2-1; 11 nucleotides agree with TRBD2. Trimming at V came to 5 bases and at J to 5 bases, leaving 8 bases not matched to a gene. CDR1 is SGHTA, CDR2 FQGNSA, per germline. There are 16 residues in the CDR3. The CDR3 reads CASSDTGTSGNNEQFF. In DNA, the CDR3 is TGTGCCAGCAGCGACACCGGGACTAGCGGAAACAATGAGCAGTTCTTC.

The genes are TRBV6-1 and TRBJ1-4, with D possibly matching TRBD1 (6 bases). Germline CDR1 is MNHNS and CDR2 is SASEGT. Trimming left V 3 bases short and J 8 bases short, with 25 bases between. The CDR3 has 18 residues. CDR3 sequence: CASSDRRDKISGREKLFF. DNA of the CDR3: TGTGCCAGCAGTGATCGTCGGGACAAAATAAGTGGTCGGGAAAAACTGTTTTTT.

This chain connects TRBV19 to TRBJ2-4, with a tentative D call TRBD2 (6 bases). The V and J ends lost 5 bases and 6 bases respectively, with 14 bases between them. Germline CDR1 LNHDA, CDR2 SQIVND (reference sequence). This CDR3 is built from 14 residues. The CDR3 DNA follows: TGTGCCAGTAGTCCGACCTGGAGGGGAAACATTCAGTACTTC. It encodes CASSPTWRGNIQYF. The full variable domain, with the rest looked up from reference TRBV19 and TRBJ2-4, is DGGITQSPKYLFRKEGQNVTLSCEQNLNHDAMYWYRQDPGQGLRLIYYSQIVNDFQKGDIAEGYSVSREKKESFPLTVTSAQKNPTAFYLCASSPTWRGNIQYFGAGTRLSVL.